This is a list of T cell receptor beta chains from one sample in a study of cytomegalovirus exposure and HLA in healthy donors. Method: immunoSEQ multiplex PCR; TCRdb's copy keeps in-frame clones and lacks some. The data contain some 170,000 clones, over 70% of them singletons. Sequences were obtained from PBMCs. These receptors were collected from a woman aged 55-69 years in good health and CMV-seropositive. The CDR3 runs from the conserved cysteine through the conserved F or W. Fields, in order: clone size, V gene, J gene, D gene, CDR3 DNA, CDR3 protein. D genes are given only for firm matches. Clone size is given for some rows only: seen once, a few or many times, or a class if the clone is expanded.

few	TRBV25-1	TRBJ1-1	TRBD1	TGTGCCAGCAGTCAAACCGGGACAGTGAACACTGAAGCTTTCTTT	CASSQTGTVNTEAFF
NA	TRBV28	TRBJ1-1	TRBD1	TGTGCCGGCAGCCTCGACAGGGCCTACACTGAAGCTTTCTTT	CAGSLDRAYTEAFF
once	TRBV7-3	TRBJ2-5	TRBD1	TGTGCCAGCGATCCCCCATACCGGGACAGCCAAGAGACCCAGTACTTC	CASDPPYRDSQETQYF
NA	TRBV6-1	TRBJ2-7	TRBD2	TGTGCCTCTCAGCGGGGGACGGACGAGCAGTACTTC	CASQRGTDEQYF
few	TRBV27	TRBJ2-7	TRBD2	TGTGCCTGCCGGAAGGCGGGGGTCTACGAGCAGTACTTC	CACRKAGVYEQYF
once	TRBV6-1	TRBJ2-7	NA	TGTGCCAGCAGTGAAGCTTGGCACTACGAGCAGTACTTC	CASSEAWHYEQYF
few	TRBV18	TRBJ2-7	NA	TGTGCCAGCTCACCACAGGGGGTCGAGCAGTACTTC	CASSPQGVEQYF
once	TRBV27	TRBJ2-7	TRBD2	TGTGCCAGCAGTCAGACGGGACTACAATGGTTCTACGAGCAGTACTTC	CASSQTGLQWFYEQYF
once	TRBV5-4	TRBJ2-2	NA	TGTGCCAGCAGCTTACACCTGAACACCGGGGAGCTGTTTTTT	CASSLHLNTGELFF
NA	TRBV7-9	TRBJ2-7	NA	TGTGCCAGCAGTCCTTCTGGGGGGAACGAGCAGTACTTC	CASSPSGGNEQYF
few	TRBV10-3	TRBJ2-3	NA	TGTGCCATCAGGGGAGAAGTCTTCTCCACAGATACGCAGTATTTT	CAIRGEVFSTDTQYF
NA	TRBV6-1	TRBJ1-2	TRBD1	TGTGCCAGTCATACAGGGGGAGCTAACTATGGCTACACCTTC	CASHTGGANYGYTF
NA	TRBV23-1	TRBJ2-1	TRBD2	TGCGCCAGCAGTCAATCTCTCATCCTTAGAAGCGGGAGTTCCTACAATGAGCAGTTCTTC	CASSQSLILRSGSSYNEQFF
NA	TRBV19	TRBJ1-1	NA	TGTGCCAGTCGCTTCGTATACTCGAACACTGAAGCTTTCTTT	CASRFVYSNTEAFF
NA	TRBV7-8	TRBJ2-7	TRBD1	TGTGCCAGCAGCTTAGCTAGGACAGGGGTTTCCTACGAGCAGTACTTC	CASSLARTGVSYEQYF
NA	TRBV7-6	TRBJ1-4	NA	TGTGCCAGCAGCTTGGTGGCCGAAGCGTATGCAACTAATGAAAAACTGTTTTTT	CASSLVAEAYATNEKLFF
NA	TRBV5-1	TRBJ2-3	TRBD2	TGCGCCAGCAGCTACGAAGGACTAGCGGGTCAGGCAGATACGCAGTATTTT	CASSYEGLAGQADTQYF
NA	TRBV10-2	TRBJ2-1	NA	TGCGCCAGCAGTGAACTAGCAGAAGGCAATGAGCAGTTCTTC	CASSELAEGNEQFF
NA	TRBV6-6	TRBJ1-1	TRBD1	TGTGCCAGCATGGGAAACAGGGGGCGCATGGAAGCTTTCTTT	CASMGNRGRMEAFF
NA	TRBV5-1	TRBJ1-1	NA	TGCGCCAGCAGCTTGCGAACAGGAGCTTCGAACACTGAAGCTTTCTTT	CASSLRTGASNTEAFF
NA	TRBV28	TRBJ1-3	TRBD1	TGTGCCAGCAGTTCCGGGACAGCCTCTGGAAACACCATATATTTT	CASSSGTASGNTIYF
NA	TRBV6-5	TRBJ1-6	NA	TGTGCCAGCAGTTACTCGAAGGGGAATAATTCACCCCTCCACTTT	CASSYSKGNNSPLHF
NA	TRBV5-1	TRBJ2-3	TRBD2	TGCGCCAGCAGCCCGCGGGCTAGCGGGGTGTCTTCTAGCACAGATACGCAGTATTTT	CASSPRASGVSSSTDTQYF
NA	TRBV7-9	TRBJ2-1	TRBD2	TGTGCCAGCAGCTTACTAGCGGGAGGGACAGGGGATGAGCAGTTCTTC	CASSLLAGGTGDEQFF
few	TRBV19	TRBJ1-1	NA	TGTGCCAGTAGTAAATACAGCATTCCCCTAATCACTGAAGCTTTCTTT	CASSKYSIPLITEAFF
NA	TRBV30	TRBJ1-2	NA	TGTGCCTGGAGTGTCGGCAGGGGCGTATATGGCTACACCTTC	CAWSVGRGVYGYTF
once	TRBV5-1	TRBJ2-1	TRBD2	TGCGCCAGCAGGACTAGCGGGAGAACGGGGAATGAGCAGTTCTTC	CASRTSGRTGNEQFF
NA	TRBV4-2	TRBJ2-2	TRBD2	TGTGCCAGCAGCCCACGGGGACTAGCGGGAGTCACCGGGGAGCTGTTTTTT	CASSPRGLAGVTGELFF
NA	TRBV7-9	TRBJ1-2	TRBD1	TGTGCCAGCAGCTGGGAACAGGGGAATGTAATCTATGGCTACACCTTC	CASSWEQGNVIYGYTF
few	TRBV5-6	TRBJ1-5	TRBD1	TGTGCCAGCAGCTTGAATGGACAGGGATGGAATCAGCCCCAGCATTTT	CASSLNGQGWNQPQHF
few	TRBV7-2	TRBJ2-1	TRBD1	TGTGCCAGCAGCTTACATTACAGGGGGCCGCGGACGCATGAGCAGTTCTTC	CASSLHYRGPRTHEQFF
few	TRBV5-6	TRBJ2-7	TRBD1	TGTGCCAGCAGCTTCTTTGTCGGGACAGGGGTACCCTACGAGCAGTACTTC	CASSFFVGTGVPYEQYF
NA	TRBV9	TRBJ2-7	TRBD2	TGTGCCAGCAGCGTAGGCGGGAGCCGATCCTACGAGCAGTACTTC	CASSVGGSRSYEQYF